This T cell receptor beta chain stems from a study of PD-L1 blockade in urothelial cancer (dated by TCRdb to about 2017). With respect to the entire study: All patients started therapy in the mid-2010s and received atezolizumab 1,200 mg intravenously every 3 weeks. Under 30 patients had pretreatment blood TCR-seq, some 25 had at least one posttreatment blood collection, and some 25 had tumor TCR-seq. The study, an exploratory multi-omic analysis, examined somatic, immune and clinical correlates of response to PD-L1 blockade with atezolizumab in urothelial cancer. Blood samples were analyzed at two time points: 3 weeks after treatment start (second dose) and 6 weeks after treatment start. Blood samples yielded a median of roughly 150,000 T cells and tens of thousands of unique TCRs, with median clonality roughly 0.082. An ECOG performance status of 0 or 1 was recorded for the patients, and 0 to 3 prior chemotherapy regimens had been received by the patients. About 85% of the roughly 29 patients were identified as males with urothelial cancer of bladder origin, and a prior smoking history was reported by 18 of 29 patients. In the same patients who had TCR sequencing, pretreatment tumors also underwent whole exome sequencing and RNA sequencing. Durable clinical benefit was achieved by nine patients but not by the remaining 20. Pretreatment tumor samples, along with matched peripheral blood serially collected before and after atezolizumab treatment, were subjected to TCR sequencing. Durable clinical benefit was defined as progression-free survival longer than 6 months, and TCR features were also tested against progression-free and overall survival.

General findings and caveats noted by the study authors: Improved progression-free and overall survival was found to be associated with pretreatment peripheral blood TCR clonality below the median. Among patients with durable benefit, tumor-associated TCR clones showed greater expansion in peripheral blood 3 weeks after treatment started (n of about 20, p = 0.022). Because of the small sample size (n ≈ 31) and the many exploratory analyses performed, the results are intended to be regarded as hypothesis-generating.

Concerning this clone: It has no known antigen specificity. The sample holds no much larger clone one base away, and base qualities are not on file.

Synthetic TCR analog templates were spiked into each PCR to estimate absolute template abundance from read counts. Using the immunoSEQ assay, TCRbeta CDR3 regions were amplified from genomic DNA with bias-controlled V and J gene primers. Sequencing of rearranged TCRbeta segments was performed at approximately 20X coverage. The authors processed their data as follows. Sequencing errors were corrected by clustering, and CDR3s were annotated against IMGT so that V, D and J genes could be assigned. Out-of-frame and stop-codon sequences were excluded, and only productive TCRbeta rearrangements were used in downstream analyses. To compute clonality, Shannon entropy was normalized by the log of the number of unique productive sequences and then subtracted from one. Clones differing between time points or between blood and tumor were identified using Fisher's exact test with Benjamini-Hochberg correction, with an adjusted p below 0.01 applied as the threshold. The immuneACCESS repertoire file appears here via TCRdb, limited to in-frame rearrangements. These files lack a portion of the clones; in checked studies, under half of the deficit traces to unresolved V genes, and the cause of the others is not known. That table is the source of V, J and clone size, and D and trimming were worked out from the DNA. The sample yields more than 90,000 clones; 75% to 95% were counted once. The top ten clonotypes cover approximately 3.8% of the sample.

The time point label on this specimen signifies: peripheral blood 6 weeks after treatment start. The cohort included some 30 patients with locally advanced or metastatic urothelial carcinoma who were treated at Memorial Sloan Kettering on a trial protocol. Peripheral blood mononuclear cells were collected pretreatment and during treatment, at between 1 and 8 total time points per patient. The Qiagen DNeasy Blood extraction kit was used to purify genomic DNA from total PBMCs and tumor samples. PBMCs were collected pretreatment and during treatment and were isolated and stored as previously described. Reading the germline V gene gives CDR1 SQVTM and CDR2 ANQGSEA. V loses 2 bases, J loses 6 bases, and the germline ends lie 7 bases apart. From the cysteine up to the phenylalanine, the CDR3 has a length of 11 residues. Solely the CDR3 DNA is kept, with 33 bases framed from the first base.

The sequence derives from a man in his fifties or sixties with urothelial cancer. The V and J genes are TRBV29-1 and TRBJ1-2; no D segment can be confidently identified. Here the sequenced sample was PBMCs, taken around atezolizumab (anti-PD-L1) treatment. The bases read TGCAGCGTTGAAAGACTGAATGGCTACACCTTC. It translates to CSVERLNGYTF.